Following are 3 T cell receptor beta chains from one sample sequenced in a study of T-cell reconstitution after alpha-beta-depleted transplantation in children. Unique molecular identifiers were incorporated when the TCRbeta library was constructed. Via MiXCR, TCRdb re-called the PCR reads, giving one row per CDR3 protein. The table includes over 150,000 distinct CDR3 sequences, approximately 6.9% detected once. The sequencing used PBMCs, collected before TCRalphabeta/CD19-depleted stem cell transplant. Receptor source: a boy aged 2 to 9 with acute lymphoblastic leukemia, due to receive a stem cell transplant.

Ten or more counts support this clonotype. The gene calls are TRBV13 and TRBJ2-1; D is unclear. Germline CDR1 is PRHDT and CDR2 is FYEKMQ (reference sequence). The CDR3 length is 13 residues. Between the trimmed V and J ends, which lost 3 bases and 2 bases, there was a span of 5 bases. CDR3 residues: CASSFAAYNEQFF. In DNA, the CDR3 is TGTGCCAGCAGCTTCGCAGCCTACAATGAGCAGTTCTTC.

The sample holds many counts of this clonotype. The V call is TRBV3-1, the J call TRBJ2-7; 7 positions agree with TRBD2. Germline-derived CDR1 and CDR2 are LGHDT and YNNKEL (reference sequence). This CDR3 region has 15 residues. Unmatched junction bases numbered 8, after V lost 0 bases and J lost 6 bases. The CDR3: CASSQDVAGVLEQYF. DNA for the CDR3: TGTGCCAGCAGCCAAGATGTAGCGGGCGTGCTCGAGCAGTACTTC.

In this sample, this clonotype turned up many times. This chain joins TRBV15 and TRBJ2-5; 7 bases are shared with TRBD2. This CDR3 is 14 amino acids long. Germline V lookup: CDR1 LNHNV, CDR2 YYDKDF (reference sequence). Losses at the gene ends were 0 bases for V and 3 bases for J; bases not matched to a gene: 1. The CDR3 DNA follows: TGTGCCACCAGCAGAGATGGGGGGGAAGAGACCCAGTACTTC. Translating gives CATSRDGGEETQYF.